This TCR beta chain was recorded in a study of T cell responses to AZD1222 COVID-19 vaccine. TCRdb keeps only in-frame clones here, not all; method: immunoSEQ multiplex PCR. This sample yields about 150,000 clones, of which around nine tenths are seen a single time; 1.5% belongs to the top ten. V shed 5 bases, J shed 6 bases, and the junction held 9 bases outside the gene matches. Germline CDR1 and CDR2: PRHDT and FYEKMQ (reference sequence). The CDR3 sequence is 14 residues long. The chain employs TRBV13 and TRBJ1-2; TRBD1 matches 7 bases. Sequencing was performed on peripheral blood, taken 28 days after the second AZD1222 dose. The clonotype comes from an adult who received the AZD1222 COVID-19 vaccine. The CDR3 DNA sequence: TGTGCCAGCAGCATTCAACAGGGGTACGATGGCTACACCTTC. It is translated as CASSIQQGYDGYTF.